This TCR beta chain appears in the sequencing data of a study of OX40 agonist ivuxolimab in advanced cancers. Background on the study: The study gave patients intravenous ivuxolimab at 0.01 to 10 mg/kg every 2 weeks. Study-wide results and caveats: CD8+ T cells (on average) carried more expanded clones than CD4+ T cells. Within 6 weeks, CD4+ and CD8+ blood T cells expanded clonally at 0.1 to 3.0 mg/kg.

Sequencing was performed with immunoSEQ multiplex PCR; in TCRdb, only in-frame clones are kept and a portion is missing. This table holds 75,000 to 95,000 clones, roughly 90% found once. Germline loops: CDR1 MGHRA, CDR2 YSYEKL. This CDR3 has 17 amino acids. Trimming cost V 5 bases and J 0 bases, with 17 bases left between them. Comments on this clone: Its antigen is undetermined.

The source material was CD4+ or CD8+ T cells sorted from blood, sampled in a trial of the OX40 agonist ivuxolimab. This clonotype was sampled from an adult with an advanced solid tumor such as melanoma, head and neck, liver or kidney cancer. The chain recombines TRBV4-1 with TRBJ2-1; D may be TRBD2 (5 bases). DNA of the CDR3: TGCGCCAGCAGCGCCGGGGAGCGGCCCAGCTCCTACAATGAGCAGTTCTTC. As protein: CASSAGERPSSYNEQFF.